This is a list of T cell receptor beta chains from one sample in a study of blood T cell repertoires in COVID-19. Produced via immunoSEQ multiplex PCR; TCRdb's table is partial and in-frame only. Altogether 100,000 to 150,000 clones are present, roughly 89% being singletons, with the ten largest covering about 4.5%. Sequencing was done on a sample of peripheral blood. The receptor source for this set is a man between 60 and 70 years old with COVID-19, enrolled during active disease. Both conserved end residues are part of each CDR3. A D gene is named only where the DNA matches it firmly. Only part of the rows carry a size: once, few, many, or a class if the clone is expanded.

v_call,d_call,clone_size,j_call,cdr3_nt,cdr3_aa
TRBV7-2,TRBD1,-,TRBJ2-1,TGTGCCAGCAGCTTTTCCAGGGGGCAGAATGAGCAGTTCTTC,CASSFSRGQNEQFF
TRBV30,-,-,TRBJ2-4,TGTGCCTGGAGTGATGACAGAAAAAACATTCAGTACTTC,CAWSDDRKNIQYF
TRBV6-5,-,-,TRBJ1-5,TGTGCCAGCAGTCACCAATGGGGAGCAAATCAGCCCCAGCATTTT,CASSHQWGANQPQHF
TRBV12-3/TRBV12-4,-,-,TRBJ2-5,TGTGCCAGCGGAAGGTGGGAGGAAGAGACCCAGTACTTC,CASGRWEEETQYF
TRBV5-4,-,-,TRBJ1-2,TGTGCCAGCAGTACAAGTACGGGATATGGCTACACCTTC,CASSTSTGYGYTF
TRBV12-3/TRBV12-4,TRBD1,-,TRBJ2-7,TGTGCCAGCAGGAGGACAGGGCGCGAGCAGTACTTC,CASRRTGREQYF
TRBV3-1/TRBV3-2,-,-,TRBJ2-5,TGTGCCAGCAGCCCCGGGGGGACAGGAAAAGAGACCCAGTACTTC,CASSPGGTGKETQYF
TRBV7-2,TRBD1,-,TRBJ2-1,TGTGCCAGCAGCCCCGGGACAGGGGGCAGTGAGCAGTTCTTC,CASSPGTGGSEQFF
TRBV5-1,TRBD1,-,TRBJ1-4,TGCGCCAGCAGCTTGAGCGACAGGGTTGAAAAACTGTTTTTT,CASSLSDRVEKLFF
TRBV7-2,-,-,TRBJ2-7,TGTGCCAGCAGCTTGCGACAGCGAGAGCAGTACTTC,CASSLRQREQYF
TRBV11-2,-,-,TRBJ1-1,TGTGCCAGCAGCTTAGCAGGGGCCGGGGCTTTCTTT,CASSLAGAGAFF
TRBV10-2,-,-,TRBJ1-2,TGCGCCAGCAGTGTGGACAGTAGGAATGGCTACACCTTC,CASSVDSRNGYTF
TRBV25-1,-,-,TRBJ2-3,TGTGCCAGCAGTCGAGATACGCAGTATTTT,CASSRDTQYF
TRBV7-9,-,-,TRBJ2-7,TGTGCCAGCAGCCAGGGGAGCTCCTACGAGCAGTACTTC,CASSQGSSYEQYF
TRBV7-3,-,-,TRBJ2-1,TGTGCCAGCAGCCCCCTTCCCAACAACAATGAGCAGTTCTTC,CASSPLPNNNEQFF
TRBV11-2,-,-,TRBJ1-2,TGTGCCAGCAGCTTAGCCCAGGGATCATCGTTTGGCTACACCTTC,CASSLAQGSSFGYTF
TRBV6-1,-,-,TRBJ1-1,TGTGCCAGCAGTGCCATGATACGAGGCCGGAACACTGAAGCTTTCTTT,CASSAMIRGRNTEAFF
TRBV6-5,-,-,TRBJ1-3,TGTGCCAGCAGTTACGGGAGGCGAAACACCATATATTTT,CASSYGRRNTIYF
TRBV7-9,-,-,TRBJ1-6,TGTGCCAGCAGCTTAGAGAGCTCCTATAATTCACCCCTCCACTTT,CASSLESSYNSPLHF
TRBV5-1,TRBD1,-,TRBJ1-1,TGCGCCAGCAGCTGGAGGGACAGGGGGTCGGGTGAAGCTTTCTTT,CASSWRDRGSGEAFF
TRBV7-9,-,-,TRBJ2-7,TGTGCCAGCAGCTTAAGCTCCGGGTTCCCCTACGAGCAGTACTTC,CASSLSSGFPYEQYF
TRBV29-1,-,once,TRBJ2-3,TGCAGCGTTGAGTTGGGAAGAGGGGATACGCAGTATTTT,CSVELGRGDTQYF
TRBV5-4,TRBD2,-,TRBJ2-5,TGTGCCAGCAGCTTTCCGGCGGGGGGGCAAGAGACCCAGTACTTC,CASSFPAGGQETQYF
TRBV7-9,TRBD1,-,TRBJ1-2,TGTGCCAGCAGTCCCGGACAGGGGATGGGTGGCTACACCTTC,CASSPGQGMGGYTF
TRBV7-8,-,-,TRBJ1-4,TGTGCCAGCAGCCCCGCCTGGCCTCAGGAATTTTCTGAAAAACTGTTTTTT,CASSPAWPQEFSEKLFF
TRBV27,TRBD1,-,TRBJ1-2,TGTGCCAGCAGGCAGGGACAGCCTAACTATGGCTACACCTTC,CASRQGQPNYGYTF